The text below deals with one T cell receptor (beta chain). Authors' analysis steps: Nucleated cell counts were estimated from reference gene primer amplification. The assay was immunoSEQ multiplex PCR, and TCRdb's table has in-frame clones only and misses some. That table supplies the V and J calls and clone size; D and trimming were determined from the DNA. The sample has 200,000 to 250,000 clones; around 90% are singletons. The entry originates in a study of blood T cell repertoires in COVID-19. For the study at large: PBMCs, B-cell-depleted T cells, or T cells provided the cDNA or gDNA that made up the material.

Those who participated ranged in age from roughly 18 to 90 years and resided in about 24 US areas. Each participant's cohort was designated according to participant-reported clinical history. V dropped 0 bases and J dropped 7 bases, with 8 bases sitting between them. Germline lookup yields CDR1 SGHRS and CDR2 YFSETQ. This CDR3 contains 13 residues. This chain links TRBV5-1 with TRBJ1-5; a weak D match, TRBD1 (5 bases). The TCR originated in a young man who had been exposed to COVID-19. The source material was PBMCs or T cells enriched from blood (not recorded which). The DNA for the CDR3 is TGCGCCAGCAGCTTGGAGCGGGACCAGCCCCAGCATTTT. It yields the protein CASSLERDQPQHF.